The 23 T cell receptor beta chains below come from one sample, sequenced in a study of blood T cell repertoires in COVID-19 (dated by TCRdb to about 2020). Library method: the immunoSEQ multiplex PCR assay. Here the immuneACCESS table is served through TCRdb, limited to in-frame sequences with V and J called. Missing clones are a known gap in these copies; in checked studies unresolved V genes cover under half, and the rest lacks a known reason. This sample comprises about 290,000 clones, roughly 85% of them detected only once. The top ten hold under 3.5% of the sample. The source material was peripheral blood. The receptors come from a woman aged 25 to 39 with active or convalescent COVID-19.

The chain couples TRBV25-1 to TRBJ2-1; possible D gene TRBD1, 6 bases. Germline loops: CDR1 MGHDK, CDR2 SYGVNS. This CDR3 has 15 residues. Trimming cost V 6 bases and J 3 bases, with 15 bases left between them. The CDR3 loop is CASSAGTHIYNEQFF. In nucleotides, the CDR3 is TGTGCCAGCAGCGCCGGGACACACATCTACAATGAGCAGTTCTTC.

The chain employs TRBV5-4 and TRBJ1-2; 7 bases match TRBD1. The CDR3 totals 16 residues. Per germline, CDR1 SGHNT and CDR2 YYREEE (reference sequence). Trimming cost V 4 bases and J 4 bases; bases outside gene matches: 13. The CDR3 DNA sequence: TGTGCCAGCAGCCCGGAGGGACAGACCCGCTTCTATGGCTACACCTTC. It encodes CASSPEGQTRFYGYTF.

The CDR3 nucleotides read TGTGCCAGCAGTGGGTCAGGGTTGTATGAAAAACTGTTTTTT. Translation: CASSGSGLYEKLFF. The chain has TRBV2 and TRBJ1-4, with D maybe TRBD1 (5 bases). The V gene's germline CDR1 is SNHLY and CDR2 FYNNEI. Trimming cost V 4 bases and J 6 bases, with 12 bases left between them. The CDR3 contains 14 residues.

This chain links TRBV30 with TRBJ1-1, with D possibly being TRBD1 (5 bases). Germline V gives CDR1 GTSNPN, CDR2 SVGIG (reference sequence). The CDR3 spans 15 residues. Trimming cost V 1 base and J 5 bases, with 17 bases left between them. Here the CDR3 DNA reads TGTGCCTGGAGTGATATAAAACGGGGGAAAACTGAAGCTTTCTTT. It codes for CAWSDIKRGKTEAFF.

The chain is built from TRBV27 and TRBJ1-2, with D uncertain. Trimming left V 2 bases short and J 2 bases short, with 18 bases between. The CDR3 runs 17 residues. Per the germline V gene, CDR1 is MNHEY and CDR2 is SMNVEV (reference sequence). The CDR3 nucleotides are TGTGCCAGCAGTTTAGGGCCGCCCGAACGTGGGAACTATGGCTACACCTTC. This gives the protein CASSLGPPERGNYGYTF.

Comments on this clone: The sample holds other DNA sequences that translate to the same CDR3. The chain joins TRBV20-1 to TRBJ2-1; the match to TRBD1 covers 10 bases. The CDR3 has 11 residues. The ends lost 6 bases at V and 9 bases at J; junction bases unmatched: 2. In germline, CDR1 is DFQATT, CDR2 SNEGSKA (reference sequence). The CDR3 here is CSARDRGEQFF. The CDR3 nucleotides are TGCAGTGCCCGGGACAGGGGTGAGCAGTTCTTC.

The chain couples TRBV19 to TRBJ1-2; D call uncertain. Germline values: CDR1 LNHDA, CDR2 SQIVND (reference sequence). Deletions cut 4 bases from V and 4 bases from J, with 13 bases between. This CDR3 spans 14 amino acids. Here the CDR3 reads CASSKPSGVYGYTF. As DNA, the CDR3 is TGTGCCAGTAGTAAACCTTCCGGGGTCTATGGCTACACCTTC.

The count of this clone is one. This same CDR3 is encoded by further DNA sequences in the sample. The chain employs TRBV6-4 and TRBJ2-3; the D gene is possibly TRBD1 (5 bases). V shed 4 bases and J shed 0 bases, with 8 bases lying between them. The germline CDR1 and CDR2 sequences are MRHNA and SNTAGT. This CDR3 comprises 14 residues. The CDR3 nucleotides read TGTGCCAGCAGTGCCGGACATAGCACAGATACGCAGTATTTT. Translating it yields CASSAGHSTDTQYF.

The chain has TRBV2 and TRBJ1-1; D might be TRBD1 (6 bases). CDR1 is SNHLY, CDR2 FYNNEI, per germline. The CDR3 is 13 residues long. The V and J ends lost 7 bases and 2 bases respectively, with 11 bases between them. CDR3 loop: CASTRQENTEAFF. As DNA, the CDR3 is TGTGCCAGCACCAGACAGGAAAACACTGAAGCTTTCTTT.

The count of this clone is one. The chain joins TRBV7-3 to TRBJ2-3, with TRBD1 identical over 8 bases. This CDR3 contains 15 residues. Germline V gene sequence: CDR1 SGHTA, CDR2 FQGTGA. V trimming: 5 bases; J trimming: 0 bases; junction bases outside the gene matches: 4. CDR3 sequence: CASSPGDRSTDTQYF. In DNA, the CDR3 is TGTGCCAGCAGCCCGGGGGACAGGAGCACAGATACGCAGTATTTT.

The chain links TRBV29-1 to TRBJ2-7; the match to TRBD2 covers 8 bases. There are 15 residues in the CDR3. V lost 7 bases and J lost 2; bases outside the gene matches: 13. The germline V gene encodes CDR1 SQVTM and CDR2 ANQGSEA. The CDR3 loop reads CSAGGGPAGTYEQYF. CDR3 in DNA: TGCAGCGCCGGGGGGGGCCCGGCAGGGACCTACGAGCAGTACTTC.

The chain employs TRBV24-1 and TRBJ2-1, with D perhaps matching TRBD1 (6 bases). Germline V gives CDR1 KGHDR, CDR2 SFDVKD. The CDR3 length is 13 residues. Trimming shortened V by 5 bases and J by 4 bases, and 8 bases separated the two germline ends. The CDR3 DNA is TGTGCCACCAGTGGGGGACATTACAATGAGCAGTTCTTC. Translation: CATSGGHYNEQFF.

The V call is TRBV7-9, the J call TRBJ2-2, with D possibly matching TRBD1 (6 bases). This CDR3 is 15 amino acids long. V lost 5 bases to trimming and J lost 0 bases, with 10 bases between them. From germline, CDR1 is SEHNR and CDR2 FQNEAQ (reference sequence). The CDR3 loop is CASSPQGTNTGELFF. The CDR3 DNA is TGTGCCAGCAGCCCACAGGGAACGAACACCGGGGAGCTGTTTTTT.

V gene TRBV3-1 (or the pseudogene TRBV3-2) combines with J gene TRBJ2-7; D gene uncertain. Trimming shortened V by 1 base and J by 0 bases, and 4 bases separated the two germline ends. This CDR3 is built from 13 residues. The germline V gene encodes CDR1 LGHDT and CDR2 YNNKEL (reference sequence). CDR3 sequence: CASSQGRSYEQYF. CDR3 nucleotides: TGTGCCAGCAGCCAAGGTCGCTCCTACGAGCAGTACTTC.

This chain joins TRBV5-1 and TRBJ1-3; D gene unclear. Germline lookup yields CDR1 SGHRS and CDR2 YFSETQ. With 0 bases removed from V and 1 base from J, the gap between germline ends came to 11 bases. CDR3 size: 16 residues. DNA for the CDR3: TGCGCCAGCAGCTTGGATTGGAGCCTTTCTGGAAACACCATATATTTT. As protein: CASSLDWSLSGNTIYF.

In its sample, this clone was seen a few times. The J gene is TRBJ2-7, the V gene TRBV6-5; D unclear. CDR3 length: 11 amino acids. CDR1 is MNHEY and CDR2 is SVGAGI in the germline V gene. The germline V and J ends were trimmed by 6 bases and 1 base, with 4 bases remaining between them. The CDR3 sequence is CASRSSYEQYF. The CDR3 DNA follows: TGTGCCAGCAGGAGTTCCTACGAGCAGTACTTC.

The chain recombines TRBV27 with TRBJ1-1; 7 bases map to TRBD1. V shed 7 bases, J shed 5 bases, and the junction held 7 bases outside the gene matches. CDR1 and CDR2 from the germline V gene are MNHEY and SMNVEV (reference sequence). CDR3 length equals 13 residues. Here the CDR3 reads CASTLRQGTEAFF. The CDR3 DNA sequence: TGTGCCAGCACCCTTCGACAGGGTACTGAAGCTTTCTTT.

On this clone itself: Other DNA sequences from this sample encode an identical CDR3 as well. The chain is built from TRBV3-1 (or the pseudogene TRBV3-2) and TRBJ1-6; the D is unclear. From germline, CDR1 is LGHDT and CDR2 YNNKEL (reference sequence). CDR3 length equals 13 residues. Trimming pared 1 base from V and 8 bases from J, leaving 6 bases between. CDR3 sequence reads: CASSQGRDSPLHF. In DNA form, the CDR3 reads TGTGCCAGCAGCCAAGGACGGGATTCACCCCTCCACTTT.

This clone was detected once. V gene TRBV12-2 combines with J gene TRBJ1-2. TRBV12-2 is a recognized pseudogene. This CDR3 is built from 19 residues. In DNA, the CDR3 is TGTGCAAGTCGCTTGCCGCCCAACCTGCTCGGCAGGGAGGGCTATGGCTACACCTTC. This sequence encodes CASRLPPNLLGREGYGYTF.

This rearrangement joins TRBV6-4 to TRBJ2-2, with a possible D match to TRBD1 (5 bases). The CDR3 covers 13 residues. Trimming stripped 6 bases from V and 5 bases from J, with 10 bases between. Germline V CDR1 and CDR2: MRHNA, SNTAGT. CDR3 sequence (DNA): TGTGCCAGCAGCGTGACAGAAACCGGGGAGCTGTTTTTT. It specifies CASSVTETGELFF.

The chain employs TRBV18 and TRBJ1-5, with D unresolved. CDR1 is KGHSH, CDR2 LQKENI, per germline. This CDR3 comprises 17 residues. V was shortened by 3 bases and J by 3 bases, with 18 bases between the two germline ends. Here the CDR3 DNA reads TGTGCCAGCTCACCCAACCCGGAGGACGCCGACAATCAGCCCCAGCATTTT. It encodes CASSPNPEDADNQPQHF.

V gene TRBV27 combines with J gene TRBJ1-4; TRBD1 aligns across 10 bases. CDR3 length: 14 amino acids. With 3 bases clipped from V and 7 bases from J, the junction kept 2 bases outside the gene matches. The V gene's germline CDR1 is MNHEY and CDR2 SMNVEV (reference sequence). The CDR3 sequence: CASSFDRGREKLFF. Written as DNA, the CDR3 is TGTGCCAGCAGTTTTGACAGGGGGCGTGAAAAACTGTTTTTT.

The chain links TRBV2 to TRBJ1-5; a possible D gene is TRBD1 (6 bases). CDR3 size: 13 residues. Trimming removed 7 bases from V and 3 bases from J, with 10 bases in between. Germline CDR1 reads SNHLY; CDR2 reads FYNNEI. As DNA, the CDR3 is TGTGCCAGCAAAAGGGACAACAATCAGCCCCAGCATTTT. This gives the protein CASKRDNNQPQHF.